These T cell receptor beta chains were read from a single sample in a study of patients and donors after allogeneic stem cell transplantation. MiXCR was run by TCRdb on the RT-PCR reads, yielding one entry per CDR3 protein. The repertoire includes roughly 230,000 distinct CDR3 sequences, 11% to 15% of them detected once, and around a tenth sits in the top ten. Sequencing was performed on blood, either unsorted or a sorted T cell fraction (not recorded which). The source is a human donor who was either an allogeneic HSCT recipient or a stem cell or donor lymphocyte infusion donor (not recorded which). It is not recorded whose cells these are; they may come from a transplant donor. The CDR3 runs from the conserved cysteine through the conserved F or W. A D gene is named only where the DNA matches it firmly. Clone size is shown for a subset of rows, as once, few, many or a class of expanded clone.

D: NA
J: TRBJ1-5
V: TRBV11-2
size: NA
DNA: TGTGCCAGCAGCTTAATCCACGGTGGAGGGCAGCCCCAGCATTTT
CDR3: CASSLIHGGGQPQHF

D: NA
J: TRBJ2-7
V: TRBV12-3/TRBV12-4
size: NA
DNA: TGTGCCAGCGGGTACCGGGGCTACGAGCAGTACTTC
CDR3: CASGYRGYEQYF

D: TRBD2
J: TRBJ2-2
V: TRBV7-8
size: few
DNA: TGTGCCAGCAGCTCAGGACTAGCGGGGGGCTTCGTAGGGGAGCTGTTTTTT
CDR3: CASSSGLAGGFVGELFF

D: NA
J: TRBJ1-1
V: TRBV27
size: many
DNA: TGTGCCAGCAGTAAAATGTGGGACACTGAAGCTTTCTTT
CDR3: CASSKMWDTEAFF

D: TRBD1
J: TRBJ1-4
V: TRBV12-3/TRBV12-4
size: NA
DNA: TGTGCCAGCAGTTTATTAGGACAGGGATTAGAAAAACTGTTTTTT
CDR3: CASSLLGQGLEKLFF

D: TRBD1
J: TRBJ1-6
V: TRBV6-5
size: NA
DNA: TGTGCCAGCAGTTACTCGACACTCCCGACAGGGAGTAGCTCACCCCTCCACTTT
CDR3: CASSYSTLPTGSSSPLHF

D: NA
J: TRBJ2-5
V: TRBV12-3/TRBV12-4
size: many
DNA: TGTGCCAGCGTACGGGAAGGACAGCAAGAGACCCAGTACTTC
CDR3: CASVREGQQETQYF

D: NA
J: TRBJ1-1
V: TRBV27
size: few
DNA: TGTGCCAGCAGAGGACAAATGAACACTGAAGCTTTCTTT
CDR3: CASRGQMNTEAFF

D: TRBD1
J: TRBJ1-2
V: TRBV6-2/TRBV6-3
size: few
DNA: TGTGCCAGCAGAACCGGGACAGGGAGTAATGGCTACACCTTC
CDR3: CASRTGTGSNGYTF

D: NA
J: TRBJ2-2
V: TRBV6-2/TRBV6-3
size: few
DNA: TGTGCCAGCAGAGACTACAGATCCGGGGAGCTGTTTTTT
CDR3: CASRDYRSGELFF

D: TRBD2
J: TRBJ2-3
V: TRBV7-6
size: few
DNA: TGTGCCAGCAGCCAGTTAGCGGGGGGCACAGATACGCAGTATTTT
CDR3: CASSQLAGGTDTQYF

D: NA
J: TRBJ1-3
V: TRBV20-1
size: NA
DNA: TGCAGTGCTAGGGACAGAATGGTGGGTGGAAACACCATATATTTT
CDR3: CSARDRMVGGNTIYF

D: NA
J: TRBJ1-4
V: TRBV7-2
size: NA
DNA: TGTGCCAGCAGCAAGCGGGGTGTAAATGAAAAACTGTTTTTT
CDR3: CASSKRGVNEKLFF

D: NA
J: TRBJ2-7
V: TRBV5-1
size: NA
DNA: TGCGCCAGCAGCCCACTGGCCCCTCGACTCGGCGAGCAGTACTTC
CDR3: CASSPLAPRLGEQYF

D: NA
J: TRBJ2-4
V: TRBV3-1
size: NA
DNA: TGTGCCAGCAGCGATTTTACTCGGAACATTCAGTACTTC
CDR3: CASSDFTRNIQYF

D: TRBD2
J: TRBJ2-3
V: TRBV6-2/TRBV6-3
size: NA
DNA: TGTGCCAGCAGTTACCCGTCGACTAGCGGGGGGTCAGATACGCAGTATTTT
CDR3: CASSYPSTSGGSDTQYF

D: NA
J: TRBJ1-3
V: TRBV19
size: NA
DNA: TGTGCCACTACAGGGTTCGCTCAGACCTCTGGAAACACCATATATTTT
CDR3: CATTGFAQTSGNTIYF

D: NA
J: TRBJ1-5
V: TRBV25-1
size: few
DNA: TGTGCCAGCAGTCCCCACCATAGCAATCAGCCCCAGCATTTT
CDR3: CASSPHHSNQPQHF

D: TRBD2
J: TRBJ2-1
V: TRBV18
size: few
DNA: TGTGCTAGCTCACCCCGCGGGGGGCCGGGGTATGAGCAGTTCTTC
CDR3: CASSPRGGPGYEQFF

D: NA
J: TRBJ2-3
V: TRBV20-1
size: many
DNA: TGCAGTCACAGGAGCACAGATACGCAGTATTTT
CDR3: CSHRSTDTQYF